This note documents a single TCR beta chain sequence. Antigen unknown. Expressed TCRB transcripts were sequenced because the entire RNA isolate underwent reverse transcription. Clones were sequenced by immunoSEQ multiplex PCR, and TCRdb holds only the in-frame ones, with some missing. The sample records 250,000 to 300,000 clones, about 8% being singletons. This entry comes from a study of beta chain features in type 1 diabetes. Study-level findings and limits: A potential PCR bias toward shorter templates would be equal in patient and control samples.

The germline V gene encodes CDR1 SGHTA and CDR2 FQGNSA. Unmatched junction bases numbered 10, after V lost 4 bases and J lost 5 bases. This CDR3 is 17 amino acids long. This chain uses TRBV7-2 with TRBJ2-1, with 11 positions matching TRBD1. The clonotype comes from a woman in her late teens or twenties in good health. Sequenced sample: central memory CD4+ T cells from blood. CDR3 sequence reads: CASSSTPRTGGHNEQFF. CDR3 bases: TGTGCCAGCAGCTCGACCCCCCGGACAGGGGGCCACAATGAGCAGTTCTTC. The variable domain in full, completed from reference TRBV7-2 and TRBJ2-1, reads GAGVSQSPSNKVTEKGKDVELRCDPISGHTALYWYRQSLGQGLEFLIYFQGNSAPDKSGLPSDRFSAERTGGSVSTLTIQRTQQEDSAVYLCASSSTPRTGGHNEQFFGPGTRLTVL.